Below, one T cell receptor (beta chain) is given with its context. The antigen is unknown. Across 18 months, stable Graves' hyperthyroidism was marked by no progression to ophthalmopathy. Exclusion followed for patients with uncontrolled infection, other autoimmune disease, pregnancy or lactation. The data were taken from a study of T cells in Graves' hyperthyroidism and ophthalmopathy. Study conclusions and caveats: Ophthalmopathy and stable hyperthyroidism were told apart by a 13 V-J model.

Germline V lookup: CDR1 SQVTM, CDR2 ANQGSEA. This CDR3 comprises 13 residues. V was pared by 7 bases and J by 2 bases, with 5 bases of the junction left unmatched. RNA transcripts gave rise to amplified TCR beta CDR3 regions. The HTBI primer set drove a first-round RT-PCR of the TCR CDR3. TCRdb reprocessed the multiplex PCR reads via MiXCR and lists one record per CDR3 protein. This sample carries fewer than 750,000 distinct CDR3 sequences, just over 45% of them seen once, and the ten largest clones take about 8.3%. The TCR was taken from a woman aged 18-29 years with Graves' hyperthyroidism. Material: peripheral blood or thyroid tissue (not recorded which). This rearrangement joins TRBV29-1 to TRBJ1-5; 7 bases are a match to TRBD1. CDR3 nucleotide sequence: TGCAGCGGCAGAGGACAGGGCAATCAGCCCCAGCATTTT. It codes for CSGRGQGNQPQHF.